The text below deals with one T cell receptor (beta chain). This sample was included in a study of blood T cell repertoires in COVID-19. Overall study: Material from acute and convalescent COVID-19 was sourced from the United States, Italy and Spain.

Assay: immunoSEQ multiplex PCR; the TCRdb copy retains only in-frame clones and omits some. Counted here are roughly 250,000 clones, approximately 82% occurring once; the ten biggest clones make up around 2%. The CDR3 spans 14 residues. Deletions cut 2 bases from V and 0 bases from J, with 7 bases between. From germline, CDR1 is ENHRY and CDR2 SYGVKD. The V call is TRBV10-3, the J call TRBJ1-2; TRBD1 is a possible D gene (5 bases). This clonotype was sampled from a woman of 80 years or more with acute or convalescent COVID-19. The source material was peripheral blood. CDR3 protein: CAISELGPNYGYTF. The CDR3 coding sequence is TGTGCCATCAGTGAGCTGGGGCCTAACTATGGCTACACCTTC.